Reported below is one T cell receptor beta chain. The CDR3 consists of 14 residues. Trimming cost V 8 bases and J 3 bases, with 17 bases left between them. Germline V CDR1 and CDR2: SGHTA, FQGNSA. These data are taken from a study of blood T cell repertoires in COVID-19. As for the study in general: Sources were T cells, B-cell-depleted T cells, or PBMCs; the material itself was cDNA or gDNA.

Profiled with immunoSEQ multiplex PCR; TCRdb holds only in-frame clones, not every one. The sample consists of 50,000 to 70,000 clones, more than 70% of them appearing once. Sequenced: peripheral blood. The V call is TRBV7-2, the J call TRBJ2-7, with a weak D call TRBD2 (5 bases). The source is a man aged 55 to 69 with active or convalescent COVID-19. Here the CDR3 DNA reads TGTGCCAGCGGCTCGTCACTAGATGGCTACGAGCAGTACTTC. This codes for CASGSSLDGYEQYF.